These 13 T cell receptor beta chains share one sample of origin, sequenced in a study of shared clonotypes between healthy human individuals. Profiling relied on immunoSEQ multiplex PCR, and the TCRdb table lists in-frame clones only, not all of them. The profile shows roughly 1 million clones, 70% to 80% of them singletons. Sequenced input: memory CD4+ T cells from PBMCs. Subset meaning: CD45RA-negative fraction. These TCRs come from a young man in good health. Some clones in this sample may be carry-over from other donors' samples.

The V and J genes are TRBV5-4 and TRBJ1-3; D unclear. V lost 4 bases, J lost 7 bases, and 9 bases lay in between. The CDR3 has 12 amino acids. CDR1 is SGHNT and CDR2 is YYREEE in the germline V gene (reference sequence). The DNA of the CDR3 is TGTGCCAGCAGCCGGGGAGGGAACACCATATATTTT. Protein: CASSRGGNTIYF. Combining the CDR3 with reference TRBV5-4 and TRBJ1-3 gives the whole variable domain ETGVTQSPTHLIKTRGQQVTLRCSSQSGHNTVSWYQQALGQGPQFIFQYYREEENGRGNFPPRFSGLQFPNYSSELNVNALELDDSALYLCASSRGGNTIYFGEGSWLTVV.

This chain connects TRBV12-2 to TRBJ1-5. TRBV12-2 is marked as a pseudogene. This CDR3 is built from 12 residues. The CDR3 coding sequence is TGTGCAAGTCGCGCAAAGTATCAGCCCCAGCATTTT. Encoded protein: CASRAKYQPQHF.

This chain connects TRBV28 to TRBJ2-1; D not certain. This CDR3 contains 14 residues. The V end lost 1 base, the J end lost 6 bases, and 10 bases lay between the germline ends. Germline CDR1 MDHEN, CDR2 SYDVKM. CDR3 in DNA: TGTGCCAGCAGTTTATTGGGCAGAACCAATGAGCAGTTCTTC. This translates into CASSLLGRTNEQFF.

CDR3 amino acids: CASSEDVPDMGETQYF. The CDR3 DNA follows: TGCGCCAGCAGCGAGGACGTCCCGGACATGGGGGAGACCCAGTACTTC. The gene calls are TRBV5-1 and TRBJ2-5; weak D call: TRBD1 (5 bases). Trimming took 4 bases from V and 5 from J, leaving 21 bases between them. The germline CDR1 and CDR2 sequences are SGHRS and YFSETQ. The CDR3 extends over 16 amino acids.

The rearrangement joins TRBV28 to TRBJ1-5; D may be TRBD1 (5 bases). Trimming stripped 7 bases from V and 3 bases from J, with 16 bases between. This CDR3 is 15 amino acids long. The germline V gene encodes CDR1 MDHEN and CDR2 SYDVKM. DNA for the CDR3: TGTGCCAGCATCCAGGGTGGTACGTTCAATCAGCCCCAGCATTTT. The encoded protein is CASIQGGTFNQPQHF.

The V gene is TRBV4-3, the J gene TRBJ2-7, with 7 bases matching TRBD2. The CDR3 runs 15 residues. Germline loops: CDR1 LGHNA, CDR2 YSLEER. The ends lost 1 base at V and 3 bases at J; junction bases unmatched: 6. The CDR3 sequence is CASSQVSGPLYEQYF. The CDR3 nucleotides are TGCGCCAGCAGCCAAGTTAGCGGGCCTCTCTACGAGCAGTACTTC.

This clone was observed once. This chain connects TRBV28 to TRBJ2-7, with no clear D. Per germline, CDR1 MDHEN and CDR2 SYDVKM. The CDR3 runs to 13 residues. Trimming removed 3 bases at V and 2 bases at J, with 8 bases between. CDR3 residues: CASSFSPTYEQYF. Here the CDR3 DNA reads TGTGCCAGCAGTTTTAGTCCCACCTACGAGCAGTACTTC. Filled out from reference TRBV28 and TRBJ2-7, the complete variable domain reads DVKVTQSSRYLVKRTGEKVFLECVQDMDHENMFWYRQDPGLGLRLIYFSYDVKMKEKGDIPEGYSVSREKKERFSLILESASTNQTSMYLCASSFSPTYEQYFGPGTRLTVT.

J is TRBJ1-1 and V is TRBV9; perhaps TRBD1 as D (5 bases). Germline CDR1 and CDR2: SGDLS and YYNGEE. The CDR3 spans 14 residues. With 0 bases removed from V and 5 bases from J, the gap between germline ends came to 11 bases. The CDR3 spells CASSVGPRGTEAFF. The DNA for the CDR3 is TGTGCCAGCAGCGTAGGTCCACGGGGGACTGAAGCTTTCTTT.

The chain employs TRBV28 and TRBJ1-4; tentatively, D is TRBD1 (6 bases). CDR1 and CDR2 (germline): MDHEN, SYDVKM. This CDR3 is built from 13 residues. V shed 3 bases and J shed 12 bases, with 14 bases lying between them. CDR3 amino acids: CASSFVRRGQLFF. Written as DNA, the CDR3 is TGTGCCAGCAGTTTCGTCCGCAGGGGACAACTGTTTTTT.

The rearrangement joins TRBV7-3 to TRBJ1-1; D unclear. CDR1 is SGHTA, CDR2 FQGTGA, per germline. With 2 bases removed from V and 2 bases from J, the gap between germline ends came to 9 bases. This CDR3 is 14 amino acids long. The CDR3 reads CASSLLSVNTEAFF. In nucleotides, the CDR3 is TGTGCCAGCAGCTTATTGTCGGTTAACACTGAAGCTTTCTTT.

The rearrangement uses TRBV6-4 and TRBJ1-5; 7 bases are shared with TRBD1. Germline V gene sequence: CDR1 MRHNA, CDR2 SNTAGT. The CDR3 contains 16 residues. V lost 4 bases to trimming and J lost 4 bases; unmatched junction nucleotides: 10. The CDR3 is CASSGMWDRSNQPQHF. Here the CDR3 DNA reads TGTGCCAGCAGTGGCATGTGGGACAGATCAAATCAGCCCCAGCATTTT.

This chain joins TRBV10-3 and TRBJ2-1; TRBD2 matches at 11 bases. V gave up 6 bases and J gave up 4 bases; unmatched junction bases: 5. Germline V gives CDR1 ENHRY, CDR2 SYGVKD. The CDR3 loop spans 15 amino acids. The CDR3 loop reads CAISIAGGGYNEQFF. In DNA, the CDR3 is TGTGCCATCAGCATAGCGGGAGGGGGGTACAATGAGCAGTTCTTC.

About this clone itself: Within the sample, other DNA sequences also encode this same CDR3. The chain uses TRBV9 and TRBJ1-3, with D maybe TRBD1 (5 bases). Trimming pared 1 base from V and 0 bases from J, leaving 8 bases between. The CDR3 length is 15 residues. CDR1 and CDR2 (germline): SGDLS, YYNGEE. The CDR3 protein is CASSVIGGSGNTIYF. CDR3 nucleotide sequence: TGTGCCAGCAGCGTAATCGGGGGCTCTGGAAACACCATATATTTT. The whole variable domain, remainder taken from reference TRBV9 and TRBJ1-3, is DSGVTQTPKHLITATGQRVTLRCSPRSGDLSVYWYQQSLDQGLQFLIQYYNGEERAKGNILERFSAQQFPDLHSELNLSSLELGDSALYFCASSVIGGSGNTIYFGEGSWLTVV.